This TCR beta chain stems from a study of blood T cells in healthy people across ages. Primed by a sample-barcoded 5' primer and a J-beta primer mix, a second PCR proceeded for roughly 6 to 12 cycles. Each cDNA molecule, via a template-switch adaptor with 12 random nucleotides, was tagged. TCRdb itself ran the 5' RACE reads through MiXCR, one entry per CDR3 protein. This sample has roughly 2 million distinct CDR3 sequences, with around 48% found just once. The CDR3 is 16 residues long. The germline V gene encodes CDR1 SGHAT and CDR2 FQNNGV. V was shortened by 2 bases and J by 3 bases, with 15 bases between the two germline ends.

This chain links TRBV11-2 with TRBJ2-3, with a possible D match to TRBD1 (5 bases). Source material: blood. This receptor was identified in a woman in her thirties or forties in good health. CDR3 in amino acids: CASSLTGFGETDTQYF. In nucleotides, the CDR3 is TGTGCCAGCAGCTTAACAGGTTTCGGTGAGACAGATACGCAGTATTTT.